These T cell receptor beta chains were read from a single sample in a study of OX40 agonist ivuxolimab in advanced cancers. This table comes from immunoSEQ multiplex PCR, and its TCRdb copy is limited to in-frame clones, with some not included. The table shows about 47,000 clones, with approximately 86% occurring only once. This specimen consisted of CD4+ or CD8+ T cells sorted from blood, obtained in a trial of the OX40 agonist ivuxolimab. These receptors originate from an adult with an advanced solid tumor such as melanoma, head and neck, liver or kidney cancer. Both conserved end residues are part of each CDR3. D genes are given only for firm matches. For some rows the clone size is stated as once, few or many, or as a class when expanded; others skip it.

>TRBJ2-3|NA|NA|18|TRBV9
CASSPGVGPGQWTDTQYF
TGTGCCAGCAGCCCCGGGGTTGGGCCTGGACAGTGGACAGATACGCAGTATTTT
>TRBJ2-1|TRBD2|NA|18|TRBV7-9
CASRTTGTSGKAYNEQFF
TGTGCCAGCAGAACGACCGGGACTAGCGGGAAAGCCTACAATGAGCAGTTCTTC
>TRBJ2-7|NA|NA|13|TRBV7-9
CASSLADGYEQYF
TGTGCCAGCAGCTTAGCGGACGGCTACGAGCAGTACTTC
>TRBJ2-1|NA|NA|17|TRBV27
CASSLTFGTSSYNEQFF
TGTGCCAGCAGTTTAACCTTCGGGACGAGCTCCTACAATGAGCAGTTCTTC
>TRBJ2-7|NA|NA|16|TRBV11-2
CASSRGFWEESYEQYF
TGTGCCAGCAGCCGCGGCTTTTGGGAAGAGTCCTACGAGCAGTACTTC
>TRBJ2-1|NA|NA|11|TRBV5-1
CASSLDNEQFF
TGCGCCAGCAGCTTGGACAATGAGCAGTTCTTC
>TRBJ2-2|TRBD1|NA|17|TRBV27
CASSVGQGASDTGELFF
TGTGCCAGCAGTGTGGGACAGGGGGCGTCAGACACCGGGGAGCTGTTTTTT
>TRBJ2-2|TRBD2|NA|18|TRBV4-2
CASSQEGGLAGDTGELFF
TGTGCCAGCAGCCAAGAGGGAGGGCTAGCGGGTGACACCGGGGAGCTGTTTTTT
>TRBJ2-7|NA|NA|13|TRBV30
CAWRGRVLNEQYF
TGTGCCTGGAGGGGCAGGGTCCTGAACGAGCAGTACTTC
>TRBJ2-2|NA|NA|15|TRBV9
CAGSVGQGGTGELFF
TGTGCCGGCAGCGTAGGGCAGGGAGGCACCGGGGAGCTGTTTTTT
>TRBJ2-3|NA|NA|16|TRBV14
CASSLWGQGWTDTQYF
TGTGCCAGCAGCCTATGGGGGCAGGGGTGGACAGATACGCAGTATTTT
>TRBJ2-5|NA|NA|14|TRBV9
CASSVGHTLGEQYF
TGTGCCAGCAGCGTGGGGCACACCTTGGGGGAGCAGTACTTC
>TRBJ1-1|NA|once|14|TRBV9
CASSGIWDRREAFF
TGTGCCAGCAGCGGAATATGGGATCGCCGGGAGGCTTTCTTT
>TRBJ2-7|TRBD1|NA|15|TRBV28
CASNPGTGIVYEQYF
TGTGCCAGCAACCCCGGGACAGGGATAGTATACGAGCAGTACTTC
>TRBJ1-1|NA|NA|14|TRBV10-1
CASSESGGIAEAFF
TGCGCCAGCAGTGAGTCAGGGGGTATCGCTGAAGCTTTCTTT
>TRBJ1-2|NA|NA|14|TRBV18
CASSPRDGFYGYTF
TGTGCCAGCTCACCAAGGGACGGATTCTATGGCTACACCTTC
>TRBJ2-2|TRBD1|NA|14|TRBV7-9
CASSWTGANGELFF
TGTGCCAGCAGCTGGACAGGGGCTAACGGGGAGCTGTTTTTT
>TRBJ2-5|TRBD2|NA|14|TRBV11-2
CASSQLAGKETQYF
TGTGCCAGCAGCCAACTAGCGGGGAAAGAGACCCAGTACTTC
>TRBJ1-2|TRBD1|NA|15|TRBV6-1
CASSTSAGQHYGYTF
TGTGCCAGCAGTACAAGCGCGGGACAGCACTATGGCTACACCTTC
>TRBJ2-7|NA|NA|14|TRBV27
CASSLSVGGYEQYF
TGTGCCAGCAGTTTATCGGTAGGGGGCTACGAGCAGTACTTC
>TRBJ2-2|TRBD1|NA|13|TRBV6-4
CASSGQGTGELFF
TGTGCCAGCAGTGGACAGGGCACCGGGGAGCTGTTTTTT
>TRBJ1-2|NA|NA|16|TRBV13
CASSLFNTAINYGYTF
TGTGCCAGCAGCTTATTTAATACCGCGATTAACTATGGCTACACCTTC
>TRBJ1-5|TRBD1|NA|17|TRBV7-9
CASVVPGQGNSNQPQHF
TGTGCCAGCGTTGTACCGGGACAGGGCAATAGCAATCAGCCCCAGCATTTT
>TRBJ1-6|NA|NA|15|TRBV2
CASSDEGSYNSPLHF
TGTGCCAGCAGTGACGAAGGCAGCTATAATTCACCCCTCCACTTT
>TRBJ2-5|TRBD1|NA|15|TRBV19
CASRHRTGGQETQYF
TGTGCCAGTAGACATCGGACAGGGGGCCAGGAGACCCAGTACTTC
>TRBJ1-2|NA|NA|14|TRBV10-3
CAISETTGTDVYTF
TGTGCCATCAGTGAAACAACGGGAACCGATGTCTACACCTTC
>TRBJ1-3|NA|NA|15|TRBV9
CASSVAAAGSNTIYF
TGTGCCAGCAGCGTAGCGGCTGCCGGCTCGAACACCATATATTTT
>TRBJ2-1|TRBD2|NA|17|TRBV9
CASSVVPSGKNDNEQFF
TGTGCCAGCAGCGTAGTGCCTAGCGGGAAGAACGACAATGAGCAGTTCTTC
>TRBJ1-2|TRBD1|NA|17|TRBV5-5
CASSLAPQGATSYGYTF
TGTGCCAGCAGCTTGGCCCCGCAGGGGGCGACTAGCTATGGCTACACCTTC
>TRBJ1-3|NA|NA|14|TRBV11-3
CASSRGTSGNTIYF
TGTGCCAGCAGCCGAGGGACATCTGGAAACACCATATATTTT
>TRBJ2-5|TRBD2|NA|15|TRBV2
CASGGGLLVGETQYF
TGTGCCAGCGGGGGGGGACTTCTCGTCGGCGAGACCCAGTACTTC
>TRBJ1-2|NA|NA|12|TRBV11-2
CASSQTVSGYTF
TGTGCCAGCAGCCAGACAGTTTCTGGCTACACCTTC
>TRBJ2-5|TRBD2|NA|17|TRBV5-6
CASSFLGGGAVQETQYF
TGTGCCAGCAGCTTCTTGGGCGGGGGAGCCGTCCAAGAGACCCAGTACTTC
>TRBJ1-5|NA|NA|13|TRBV2
CASSRDSNQPQHF
TGTGCCAGCAGTCGGGACAGCAATCAGCCCCAGCATTTT
>TRBJ2-5|NA|NA|16|TRBV12-5
CASATAGPMTVETQYF
TGTGCTAGTGCAACTGCTGGCCCGATGACCGTCGAGACCCAGTACTTC
>TRBJ1-1|TRBD1|NA|15|TRBV5-6
CASRGQGASDTEAFF
TGTGCCAGCAGAGGACAGGGAGCGAGTGACACTGAAGCTTTCTTT
>TRBJ1-1|NA|NA|10|TRBV20-1
CSASNTEAFF
TGCAGTGCTAGCAACACTGAAGCTTTCTTT
>TRBJ1-2|NA|NA|14|TRBV6-6
CASSQGSPNYGYTF
TGTGCCAGCAGCCAAGGTAGCCCTAACTATGGCTACACCTTC
>TRBJ1-1|NA|NA|14|TRBV6-1
CASSGGLGYTEAFF
TGTGCCAGCAGCGGGGGGTTAGGGTACACTGAAGCTTTCTTT
>TRBJ1-4|NA|NA|16|TRBV18
CASSSTGIPTNEKLFF
TGTGCCAGCTCATCCACAGGGATCCCAACTAATGAAAAACTGTTTTTT
>TRBJ1-4|TRBD1|NA|14|TRBV11-2
CASSPGTGTEKLFF
TGTGCCAGCAGCCCCGGGACAGGGACCGAAAAACTGTTTTTT
>TRBJ1-2|NA|NA|14|TRBV27
CASSLVDVSYGYTF
TGTGCCAGCAGCCTAGTGGACGTCAGCTATGGCTACACCTTC
>TRBJ1-1|NA|few|13|TRBV19
CASSIDGATEAFF
TGTGCCAGTAGTATTGATGGTGCGACTGAAGCTTTCTTT
>TRBJ2-3|NA|NA|11|TRBV28
CATSGFNTQYF
TGTGCCACTTCAGGGTTTAATACGCAGTATTTT
>TRBJ2-7|NA|NA|14|TRBV2
CASSLVGGAYEQYF
TGTGCCAGCAGTCTAGTAGGGGGGGCCTACGAGCAGTACTTC
>TRBJ2-5|TRBD2|once|15|TRBV28
CASSLTSGAQETQYF
TGTGCCAGCAGTTTGACTAGCGGGGCACAAGAGACCCAGTACTTC
>TRBJ2-5|NA|NA|12|TRBV6-5
CASRTVEETQYF
TGTGCCAGCAGGACAGTTGAAGAGACCCAGTACTTC
>TRBJ2-7|NA|NA|14|TRBV5-1
CASSPTGTTYEQYF
TGCGCCAGCAGCCCAACCGGGACAACCTACGAGCAGTACTTC
>TRBJ2-3|NA|NA|13|TRBV2
CASSEGGKDTQYF
TGTGCCAGCAGTGAAGGCGGAAAAGATACGCAGTATTTT
>TRBJ2-5|NA|NA|12|TRBV6-5
CASSPQGYPQYF
TGTGCCAGCAGTCCGCAGGGATACCCCCAGTACTTC
>TRBJ1-2|TRBD1|NA|16|TRBV2
CASSAGQGSGARGYTF
TGTGCCAGCAGTGCTGGACAGGGTTCGGGAGCCAGGGGCTACACCTTC
>TRBJ1-2|NA|NA|13|TRBV28
CASSLQASYGYTF
TGTGCCAGCAGTTTACAGGCCAGCTATGGCTACACCTTC
>TRBJ2-1|TRBD2|NA|15|TRBV14
CASSPGTSGNNEQFF
TGTGCCAGCAGCCCGGGGACTAGCGGTAACAATGAGCAGTTCTTC
>TRBJ2-5|NA|NA|13|TRBV2
CASQRQPQETQYF
TGTGCCAGCCAACGACAGCCCCAAGAGACCCAGTACTTC
>TRBJ1-4|TRBD1|NA|15|TRBV28
CASSPSGTGDEKLFF
TGTGCCAGCAGTCCTTCCGGGACAGGGGATGAAAAACTGTTTTTT